This T cell receptor (beta chain) was observed in a study of blood T cell repertoires in COVID-19. Study background: Sample material is recorded as cDNA or gDNA derived from T cells, B-cell-depleted T cells, or PBMCs.

The V gene end was trimmed by 3 bases and the J gene end by 15 bases; junction bases not matched to a gene: 6. The CDR3 runs to 12 residues. CDR1 is LNHDA and CDR2 is SQIVND in the germline V gene (reference sequence). The data were produced by immunoSEQ multiplex PCR, yet TCRdb's version contains in-frame clones alone and is incomplete. The profile shows some 250,000 clones, more than 70% of them singletons. This chain connects TRBV19 to TRBJ2-4; 9 nucleotides align to TRBD2. The sequence was obtained from a woman in her thirties or forties who had recovered from COVID-19. The sample comprised peripheral blood. The CDR3 sequence is CASSMREGRLYF. CDR3 in DNA: TGTGCCAGTAGTATGCGGGAGGGCCGTTTGTACTTC.